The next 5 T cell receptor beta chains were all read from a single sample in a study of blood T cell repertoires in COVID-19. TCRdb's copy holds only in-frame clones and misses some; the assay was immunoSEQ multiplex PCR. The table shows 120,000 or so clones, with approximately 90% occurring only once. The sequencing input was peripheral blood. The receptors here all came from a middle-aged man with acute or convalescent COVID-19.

CDR3 in DNA: TGTGCCAGCACCCCGGGAGGTAGCTATGGCTACACCTTC. This gives the protein CASTPGGSYGYTF. The chain employs TRBV6-6 and TRBJ1-2, with D uncertain. Germline-derived CDR1 and CDR2 are MNHNY and SVGAGI (reference sequence). The V and J ends lost 7 bases and 4 bases respectively, with 13 bases between them. The CDR3 runs 13 residues.

DNA for the CDR3: TGTGCCAGTAGTCAGTCAGGCCGCTCAGATACGCAGTATTTT. Protein: CASSQSGRSDTQYF. The genes are TRBV19 and TRBJ2-3, with unresolved D. The CDR3 loop spans 14 amino acids. V gave up 5 bases and J gave up 4 bases, with 13 bases separating them. CDR1 is LNHDA and CDR2 is SQIVND in the germline V gene (reference sequence).

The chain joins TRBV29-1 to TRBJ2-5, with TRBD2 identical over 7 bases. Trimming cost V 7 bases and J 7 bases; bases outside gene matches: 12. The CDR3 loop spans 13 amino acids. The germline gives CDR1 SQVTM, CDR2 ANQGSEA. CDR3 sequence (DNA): TGCAGCGAGGCTGGGGGGGTTTCGGGGACCCAGTACTTC. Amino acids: CSEAGGVSGTQYF.

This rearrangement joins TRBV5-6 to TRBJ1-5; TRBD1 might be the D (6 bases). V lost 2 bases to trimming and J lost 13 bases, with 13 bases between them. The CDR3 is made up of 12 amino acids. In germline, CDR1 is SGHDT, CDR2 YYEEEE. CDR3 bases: TGTGCCAGCAGCTTTACAGGGTCAGCACAGCATTTT. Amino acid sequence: CASSFTGSAQHF.

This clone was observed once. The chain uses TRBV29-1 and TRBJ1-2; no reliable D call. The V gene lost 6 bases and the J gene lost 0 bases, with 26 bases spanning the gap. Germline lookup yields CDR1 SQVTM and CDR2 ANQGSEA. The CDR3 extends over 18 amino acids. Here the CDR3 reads CSVAGTTGDQGPNYGYTF. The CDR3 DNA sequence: TGCAGCGTAGCAGGAACAACGGGAGACCAAGGGCCTAACTATGGCTACACCTTC.